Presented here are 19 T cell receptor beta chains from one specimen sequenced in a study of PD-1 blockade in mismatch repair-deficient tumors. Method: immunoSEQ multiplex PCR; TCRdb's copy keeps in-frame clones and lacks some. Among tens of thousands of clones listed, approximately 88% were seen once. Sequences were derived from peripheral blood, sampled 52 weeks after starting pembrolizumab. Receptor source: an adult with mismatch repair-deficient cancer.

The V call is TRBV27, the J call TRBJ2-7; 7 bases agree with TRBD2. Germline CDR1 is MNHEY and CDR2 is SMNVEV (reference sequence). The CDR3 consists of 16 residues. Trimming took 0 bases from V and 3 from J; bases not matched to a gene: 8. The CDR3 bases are TGTGCCAGCAGTTTATCCCCAGCGGGATCGCACTACGAGCAGTACTTC. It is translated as CASSLSPAGSHYEQYF.

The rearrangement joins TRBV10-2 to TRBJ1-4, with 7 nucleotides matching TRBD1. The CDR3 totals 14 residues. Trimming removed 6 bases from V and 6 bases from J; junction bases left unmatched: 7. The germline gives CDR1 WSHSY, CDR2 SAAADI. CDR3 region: CASRPRGFYEKLFF. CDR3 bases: TGCGCCAGCAGGCCCAGGGGGTTCTATGAAAAACTGTTTTTT.

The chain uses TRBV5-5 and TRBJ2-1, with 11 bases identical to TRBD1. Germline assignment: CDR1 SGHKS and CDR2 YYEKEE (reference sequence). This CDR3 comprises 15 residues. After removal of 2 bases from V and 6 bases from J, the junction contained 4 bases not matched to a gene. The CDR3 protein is CASSFFGQGANEQFF. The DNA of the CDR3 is TGTGCCAGCAGCTTTTTCGGACAGGGGGCCAATGAGCAGTTCTTC. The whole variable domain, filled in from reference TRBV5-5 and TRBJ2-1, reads DAGVTQSPTHLIKTRGQQVTLRCSPISGHKSVSWYQQVLGQGPQFIFQYYEKEERGRGNFPDRFSARQFPNYSSELNVNALLLGDSALYLCASSFFGQGANEQFFGPGTRLTVL.

The CDR3 sequence: CASSRQGGEQYF. Here the CDR3 DNA reads TGTGCCAGCAGCAGACAGGGTGGCGAGCAGTACTTC. The gene calls are TRBV2 and TRBJ2-7; 7 nucleotides match TRBD1. V was clipped by 6 bases and J by 6 bases; unmatched bases: 5. This CDR3 contains 12 residues. CDR1 is SNHLY and CDR2 is FYNNEI in the germline V gene. The complete variable domain, with remaining parts taken from reference TRBV2 and TRBJ2-7, reads EPEVTQTPSHQVTQMGQEVILRCVPISNHLYFYWYRQILGQKVEFLVSFYNNEISEKSEIFDDQFSVERPDGSNFTLKIRSTKLEDSAMYFCASSRQGGEQYFGPGTRLTVT.

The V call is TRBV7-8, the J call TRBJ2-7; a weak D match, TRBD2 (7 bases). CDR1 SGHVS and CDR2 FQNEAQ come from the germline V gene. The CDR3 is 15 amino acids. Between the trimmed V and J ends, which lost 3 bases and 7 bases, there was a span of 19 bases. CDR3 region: CASSLGSGGAREQYF. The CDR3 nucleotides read TGTGCCAGCAGCTTGGGGAGTGGGGGGGCGCGGGAGCAGTACTTC.

The CDR3 sequence: CASSRGLAGGTSGANVLTF. DNA for the CDR3: TGCGCCAGCAGCCGCGGACTAGCGGGAGGTACCTCTGGGGCCAACGTCCTGACTTTC. The genes are TRBV4-3 and TRBJ2-6, with 14 bases matching TRBD2. Germline CDR1 is LGHNA and CDR2 is YSLEER. The CDR3 extends over 19 amino acids. J was trimmed by 0 bases and V by 4 bases; bases with no gene match: 5.

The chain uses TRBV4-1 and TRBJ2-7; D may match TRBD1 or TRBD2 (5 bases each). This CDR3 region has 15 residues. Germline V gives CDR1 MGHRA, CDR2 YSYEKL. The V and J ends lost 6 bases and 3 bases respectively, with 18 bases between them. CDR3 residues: CASSPRVGGDYEQYF. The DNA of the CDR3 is TGCGCCAGCAGTCCCAGGGTTGGGGGAGACTACGAGCAGTACTTC.

In DNA form, the CDR3 reads TGTGCCAGCAGCCCCCGCGGGGGTTCCGGGGCCAACGTCCTGACTTTC. As protein: CASSPRGGSGANVLTF. V usage is TRBV9 and J usage is TRBJ2-6, with 7 bases fitting TRBD2. V trimming: 4 bases; J trimming: 4 bases; junction bases outside the gene matches: 8. Germline-derived CDR1 and CDR2 are SGDLS and YYNGEE. The length of the CDR3 is 16 residues.

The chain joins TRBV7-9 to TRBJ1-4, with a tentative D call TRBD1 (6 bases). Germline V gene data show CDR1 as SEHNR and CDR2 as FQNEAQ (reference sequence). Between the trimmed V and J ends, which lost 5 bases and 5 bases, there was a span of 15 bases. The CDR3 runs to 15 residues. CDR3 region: CASSEGTWANEKLFF. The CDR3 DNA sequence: TGTGCCAGCAGCGAGGGGACATGGGCCAATGAAAAACTGTTTTTT.

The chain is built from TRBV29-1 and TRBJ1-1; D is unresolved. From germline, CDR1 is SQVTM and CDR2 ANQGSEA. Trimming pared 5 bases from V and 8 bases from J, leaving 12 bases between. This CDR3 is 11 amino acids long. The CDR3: CSVPYGQEAFF. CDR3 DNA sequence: TGCAGCGTTCCCTATGGGCAAGAAGCTTTCTTT.

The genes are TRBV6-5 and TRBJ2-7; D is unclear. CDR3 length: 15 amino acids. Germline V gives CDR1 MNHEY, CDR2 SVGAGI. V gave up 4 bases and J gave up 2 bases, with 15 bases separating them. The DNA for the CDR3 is TGTGCCAGCAGTTCCTTGACGGAACTCACCTACGAGCAGTACTTC. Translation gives CASSSLTELTYEQYF.

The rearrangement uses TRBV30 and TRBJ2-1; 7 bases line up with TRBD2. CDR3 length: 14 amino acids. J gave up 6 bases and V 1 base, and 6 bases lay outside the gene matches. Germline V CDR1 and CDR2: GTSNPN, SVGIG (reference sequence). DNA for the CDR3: TGTGCCTGGAGTGCAGGGAGGGGTAGCAATGAGCAGTTCTTC. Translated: CAWSAGRGSNEQFF.

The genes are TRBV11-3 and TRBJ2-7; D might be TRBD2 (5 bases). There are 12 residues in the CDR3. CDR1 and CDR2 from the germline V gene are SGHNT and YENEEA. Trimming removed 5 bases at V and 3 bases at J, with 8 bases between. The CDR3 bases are TGTGCCAGCAGCCAGAGGGACTACGAGCAGTACTTC. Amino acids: CASSQRDYEQYF. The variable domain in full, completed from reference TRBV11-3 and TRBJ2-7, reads EAGVVQSPRYKIIEKKQPVAFWCNPISGHNTLYWYLQNLGQGPELLIRYENEEAVDDSQLPKDRFSAERLKGVDSTLKIQPAELGDSAVYLCASSQRDYEQYFGPGTRLTVT.

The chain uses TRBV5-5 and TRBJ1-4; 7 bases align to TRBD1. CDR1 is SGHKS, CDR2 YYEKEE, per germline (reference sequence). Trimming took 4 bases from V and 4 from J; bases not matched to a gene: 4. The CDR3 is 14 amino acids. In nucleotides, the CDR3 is TGTGCCAGCAGCCCGGGACAGATTAATGAAAAACTGTTTTTT. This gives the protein CASSPGQINEKLFF.

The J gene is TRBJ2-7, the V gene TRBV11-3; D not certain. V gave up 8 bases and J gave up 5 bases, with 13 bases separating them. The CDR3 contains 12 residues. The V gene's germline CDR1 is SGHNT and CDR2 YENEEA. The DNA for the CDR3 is TGTGCCAGCGGACCTGGCAGAAACGAGCAGTACTTC. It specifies CASGPGRNEQYF.

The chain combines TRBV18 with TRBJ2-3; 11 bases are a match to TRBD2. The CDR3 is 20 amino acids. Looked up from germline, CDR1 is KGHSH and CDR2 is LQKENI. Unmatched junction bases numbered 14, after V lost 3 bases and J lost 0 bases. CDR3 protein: CASSPIPSATSGISTDTQYF. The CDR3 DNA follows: TGTGCCAGCTCACCGATTCCCTCGGCGACTAGCGGGATAAGCACAGATACGCAGTATTTT.

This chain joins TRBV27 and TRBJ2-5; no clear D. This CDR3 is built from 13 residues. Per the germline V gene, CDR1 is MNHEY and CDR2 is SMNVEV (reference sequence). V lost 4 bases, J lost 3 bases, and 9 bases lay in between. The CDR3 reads CASSSLDEETQYF. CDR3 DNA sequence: TGTGCCAGCAGTTCCCTGGATGAAGAGACCCAGTACTTC.

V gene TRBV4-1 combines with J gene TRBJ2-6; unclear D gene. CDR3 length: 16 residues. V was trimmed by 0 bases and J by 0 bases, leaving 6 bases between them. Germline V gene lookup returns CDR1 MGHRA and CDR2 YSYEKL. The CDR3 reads CASSQDQLSGANVLTF. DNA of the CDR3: TGCGCCAGCAGCCAAGATCAGCTCTCTGGGGCCAACGTCCTGACTTTC.

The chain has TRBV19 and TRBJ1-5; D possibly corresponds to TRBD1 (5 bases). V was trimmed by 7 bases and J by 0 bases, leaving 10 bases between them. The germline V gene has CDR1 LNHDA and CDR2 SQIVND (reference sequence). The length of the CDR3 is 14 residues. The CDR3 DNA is TGTGCCAGTAAGACAGACTATAGCAATCAGCCCCAGCATTTT. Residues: CASKTDYSNQPQHF.